This T cell receptor beta chain was documented in a study of shared clonotypes between healthy human individuals. Whole-study context: The donors, a couple of women and three men, were aged 18 to 49. Study-wide findings and caveats: Few donors limited the genetic and exposure-history diversity represented.

TCRdb's copy holds only in-frame clones and misses some; the assay was immunoSEQ multiplex PCR. The table includes under 600,000 clones, just over 75% detected once. At least ten counts were recorded for this clone. Antigen unknown. From germline, CDR1 is WNHNN and CDR2 SYGVQD (reference sequence). J lost 1 base, V lost 9 bases, and 0 bases had no gene match. The CDR3 runs to 13 residues. Adult donors, all healthy and HIV-negative, had no recent acute infections or vaccinations. Unsorted samples relied on tens of millions of PBMCs, which served as the source of genomic DNA. Sequencing was carried out using PBMCs. The J gene is TRBJ2-2, the V gene TRBV10-1; 9 bases agree with TRBD2. The source of this sequence is a woman aged 40-49 years in good health. Some clones in this sample may be carry-over from other donors' samples. The DNA of the CDR3 is TGCGCCAGTAGCGGGAGGAACACCGGGGAGCTGTTTTTT. This codes for CASSGRNTGELFF.